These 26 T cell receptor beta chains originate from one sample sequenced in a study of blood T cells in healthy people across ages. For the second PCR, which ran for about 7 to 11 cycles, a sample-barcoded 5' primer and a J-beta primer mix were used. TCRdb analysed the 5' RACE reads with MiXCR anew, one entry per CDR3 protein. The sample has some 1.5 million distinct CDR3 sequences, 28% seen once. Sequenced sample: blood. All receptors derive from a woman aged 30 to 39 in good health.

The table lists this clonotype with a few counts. CDR3 in amino acids: CASRLEGQGLSPLHF. The DNA for the CDR3 is TGTGCCAGCAGGCTCGAAGGACAGGGTTTGTCACCCCTCCACTTT. The chain recombines TRBV27 with TRBJ1-6, with 8 nucleotides matching TRBD1. Germline CDR1 is MNHEY and CDR2 is SMNVEV (reference sequence). This CDR3 spans 15 amino acids. Trimming cost V 6 bases and J 10 bases; bases outside gene matches: 11.

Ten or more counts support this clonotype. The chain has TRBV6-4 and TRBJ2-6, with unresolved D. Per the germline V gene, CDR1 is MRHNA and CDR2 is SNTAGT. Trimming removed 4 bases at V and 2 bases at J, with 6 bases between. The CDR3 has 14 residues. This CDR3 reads CASSVGTGANVLTF. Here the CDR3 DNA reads TGTGCCAGCAGTGTAGGGACTGGGGCCAACGTCCTGACTTTC.

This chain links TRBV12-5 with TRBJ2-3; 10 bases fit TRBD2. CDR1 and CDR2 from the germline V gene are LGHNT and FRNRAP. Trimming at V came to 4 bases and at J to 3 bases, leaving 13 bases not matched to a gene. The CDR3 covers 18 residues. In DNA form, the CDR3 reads TGTGCTAGTGGTTCGGGCGAGCGGGAGGGGGCCAGGACAGATACGCAGTATTTT. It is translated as CASGSGEREGARTDTQYF.

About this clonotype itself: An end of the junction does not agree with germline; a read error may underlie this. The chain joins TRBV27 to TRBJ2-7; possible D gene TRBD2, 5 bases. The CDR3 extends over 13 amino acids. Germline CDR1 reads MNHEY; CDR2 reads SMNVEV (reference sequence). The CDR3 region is CASRAERRYGQYF. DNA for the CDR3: TGTGCCAGCAGGGCAGAGCGGCGATACGGGCAGTACTTC.

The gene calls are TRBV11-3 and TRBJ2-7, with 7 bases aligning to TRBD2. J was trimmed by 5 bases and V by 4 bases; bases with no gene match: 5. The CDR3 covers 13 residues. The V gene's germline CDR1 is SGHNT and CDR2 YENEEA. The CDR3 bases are TGTGCCAGCAGCTCCCGGACTAGTGACGAGCAGTACTTC. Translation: CASSSRTSDEQYF.

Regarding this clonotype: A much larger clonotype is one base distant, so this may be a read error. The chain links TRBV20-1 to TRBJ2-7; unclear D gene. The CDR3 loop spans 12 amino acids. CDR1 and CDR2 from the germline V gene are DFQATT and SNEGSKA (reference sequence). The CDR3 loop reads CSALINSYERYF. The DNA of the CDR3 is TGCAGTGCTCTCATAAACTCCTACGAGCGGTACTTC.

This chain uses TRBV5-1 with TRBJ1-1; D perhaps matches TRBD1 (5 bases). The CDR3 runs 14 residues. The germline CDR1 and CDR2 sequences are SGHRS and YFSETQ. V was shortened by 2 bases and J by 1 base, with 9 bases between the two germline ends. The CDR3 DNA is TGCGCCAGCAGCTTTGACAGATCGAACACTGAAGCTTTCTTT. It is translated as CASSFDRSNTEAFF.

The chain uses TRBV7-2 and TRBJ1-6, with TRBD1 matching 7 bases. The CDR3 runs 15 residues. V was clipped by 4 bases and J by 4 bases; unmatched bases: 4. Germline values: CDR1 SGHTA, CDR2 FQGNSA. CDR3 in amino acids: CASSYKGAYNSPLHF. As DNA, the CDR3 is TGTGCCAGCAGCTACAAGGGGGCTTATAATTCACCCCTCCACTTT.

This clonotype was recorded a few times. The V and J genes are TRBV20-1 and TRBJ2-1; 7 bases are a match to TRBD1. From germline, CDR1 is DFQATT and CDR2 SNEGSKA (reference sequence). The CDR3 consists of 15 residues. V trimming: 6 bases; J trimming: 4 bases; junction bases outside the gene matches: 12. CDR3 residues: CSAPLGDRGYNEQFF. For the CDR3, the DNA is TGCAGTGCCCCTCTAGGGGACAGAGGTTACAATGAGCAGTTCTTC.

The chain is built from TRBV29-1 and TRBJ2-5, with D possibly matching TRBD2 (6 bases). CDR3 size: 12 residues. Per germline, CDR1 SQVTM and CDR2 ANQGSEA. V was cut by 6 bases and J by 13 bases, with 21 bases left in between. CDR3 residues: CSVEGSGGRSYF. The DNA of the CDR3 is TGCAGCGTGGAGGGATCGGGCGGGCGTTCGTACTTC.

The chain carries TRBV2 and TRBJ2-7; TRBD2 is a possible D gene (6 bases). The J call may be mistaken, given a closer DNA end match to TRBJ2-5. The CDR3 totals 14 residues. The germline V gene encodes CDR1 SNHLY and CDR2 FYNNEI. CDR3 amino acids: CASSQGLGTETQYF. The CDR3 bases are TGTGCCAGCAGTCAGGGACTGGGGACAGAGACCCAGTACTTC.

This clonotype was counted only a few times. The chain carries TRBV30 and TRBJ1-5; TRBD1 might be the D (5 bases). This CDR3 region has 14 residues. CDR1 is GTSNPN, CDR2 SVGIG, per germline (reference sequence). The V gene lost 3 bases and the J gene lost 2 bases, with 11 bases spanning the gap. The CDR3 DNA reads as TGTGCCTGGAGCCCAGGGACCGGCAATCAGCCCCAGCATTTT. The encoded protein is CAWSPGTGNQPQHF. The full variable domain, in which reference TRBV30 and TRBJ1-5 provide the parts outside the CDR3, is SQTIHQWPATLVQPVGSPLSLECTVEGTSNPNLYWYRQAAGRGLQLLFYSVGIGQISSEVPQNLSASRPQDRQFILSSKKLLLSDSGFYLCAWSPGTGNQPQHFGDGTRLSIL.

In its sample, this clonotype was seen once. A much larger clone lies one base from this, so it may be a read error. CDR3 in amino acids: CASSQESSGGYNEQVF. The CDR3 coding sequence is TGCGCCAGCAGCCAAGAATCTAGCGGGGGGTACAATGAGCAGGTCTTC. The rearrangement links TRBV4-3 to TRBJ2-1; 11 bases map to TRBD2. Per germline, CDR1 LGHNA and CDR2 YSLEER. This CDR3 comprises 16 residues.

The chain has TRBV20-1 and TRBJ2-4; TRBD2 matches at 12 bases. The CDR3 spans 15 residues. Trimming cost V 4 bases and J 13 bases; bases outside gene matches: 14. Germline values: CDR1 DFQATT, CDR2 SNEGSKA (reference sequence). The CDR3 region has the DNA TGCAGTGCTAACTACGGACTAGCGGGAAGTGGTGAGCAGTACTTC. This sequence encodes CSANYGLAGSGEQYF.

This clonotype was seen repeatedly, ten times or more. DNA for the CDR3: TGCAGCGTTGAAGGATGGGAAAGCACAGATACGCAGTATTTT. This codes for CSVEGWESTDTQYF. The J gene is TRBJ2-3, the V gene TRBV29-1; D is uncertain. V gave up 1 base and J gave up 0 bases, with 8 bases separating them. The CDR3 is made up of 14 amino acids. CDR1 and CDR2 (germline): SQVTM, ANQGSEA.

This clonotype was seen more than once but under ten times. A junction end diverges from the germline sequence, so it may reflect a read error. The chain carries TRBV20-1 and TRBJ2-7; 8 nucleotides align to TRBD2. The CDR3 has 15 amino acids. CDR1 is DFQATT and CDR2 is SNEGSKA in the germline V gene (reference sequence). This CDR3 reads CSASPQSPSGYGQYF. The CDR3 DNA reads TGCAGTGCCAGCCCCCAGAGTCCTAGCGGGTACGGGCAGTACTTC.

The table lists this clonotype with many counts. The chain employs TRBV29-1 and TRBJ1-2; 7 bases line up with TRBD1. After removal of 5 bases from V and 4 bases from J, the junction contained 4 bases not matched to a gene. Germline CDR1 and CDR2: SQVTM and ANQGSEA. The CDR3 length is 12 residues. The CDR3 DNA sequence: TGCAGCGTTCTACAGGGGAGCTATGGCTACACCTTC. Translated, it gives CSVLQGSYGYTF.

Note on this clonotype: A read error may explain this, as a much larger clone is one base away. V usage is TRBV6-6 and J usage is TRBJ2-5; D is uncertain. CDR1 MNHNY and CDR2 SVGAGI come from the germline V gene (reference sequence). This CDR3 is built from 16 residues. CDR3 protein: CASGYPQAVGQETQYF. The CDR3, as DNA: TGTGCCAGCGGTTATCCCCAGGCGGTGGGACAAGAGACCCAGTACTTC.

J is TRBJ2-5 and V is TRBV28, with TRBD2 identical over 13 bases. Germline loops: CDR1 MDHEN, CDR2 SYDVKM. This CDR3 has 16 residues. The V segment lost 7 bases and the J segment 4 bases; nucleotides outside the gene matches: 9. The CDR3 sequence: CASTRPGLAGRETQYF. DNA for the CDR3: TGTGCCAGCACTCGACCGGGACTAGCGGGGAGAGAGACCCAGTACTTC.

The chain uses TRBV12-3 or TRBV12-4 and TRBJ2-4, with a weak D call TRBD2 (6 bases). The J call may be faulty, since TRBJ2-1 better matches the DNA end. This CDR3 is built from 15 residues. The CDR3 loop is CASSFGGSAKNIQFF. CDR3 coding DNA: TGTGCCAGCAGTTTTGGGGGGAGTGCCAAAAACATTCAGTTCTTC.

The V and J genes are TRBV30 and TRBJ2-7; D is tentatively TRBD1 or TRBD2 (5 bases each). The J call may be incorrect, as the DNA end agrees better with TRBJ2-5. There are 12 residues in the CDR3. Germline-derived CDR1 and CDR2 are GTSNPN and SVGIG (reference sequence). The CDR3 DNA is TGTGCCTGGAGAGGGACGCGGGAGACCCAGTACTTC. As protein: CAWRGTRETQYF.

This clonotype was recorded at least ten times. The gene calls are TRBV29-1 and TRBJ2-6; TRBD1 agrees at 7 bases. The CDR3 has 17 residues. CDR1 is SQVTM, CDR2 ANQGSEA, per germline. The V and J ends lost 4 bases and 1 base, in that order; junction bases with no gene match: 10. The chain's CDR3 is CSVVGRQGMSGANVLTF. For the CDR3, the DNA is TGCAGCGTTGTTGGTAGACAGGGAATGTCTGGGGCCAACGTCCTGACTTTC.

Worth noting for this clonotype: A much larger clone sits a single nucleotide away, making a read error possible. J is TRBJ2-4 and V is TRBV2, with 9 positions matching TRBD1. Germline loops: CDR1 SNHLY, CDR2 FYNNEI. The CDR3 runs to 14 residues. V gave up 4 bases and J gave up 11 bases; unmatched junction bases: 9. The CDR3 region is CASSGETGGDVQYF. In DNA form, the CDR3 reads TGTGCCAGCAGTGGCGAGACAGGGGGAGACGTTCAGTACTTC.

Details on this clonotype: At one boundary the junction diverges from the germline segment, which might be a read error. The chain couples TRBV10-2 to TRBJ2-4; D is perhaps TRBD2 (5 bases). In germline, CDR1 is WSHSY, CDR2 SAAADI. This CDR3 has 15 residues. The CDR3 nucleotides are TGCGCCAGCAGCAGATTACAGATAGCGAAAACCATTCAGTACTTC. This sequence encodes CASSRLQIAKTIQYF.

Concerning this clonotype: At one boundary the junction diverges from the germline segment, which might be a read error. This CDR3 is CASSYGLAGLYERYF. The DNA for the CDR3 is TGTGCCAGCAGTTACGGACTAGCGGGATTATACGAGCGGTACTTC. The chain is built from TRBV2 and TRBJ2-7, with 12 bases matching TRBD2. The CDR3 runs 15 residues. Germline CDR1 SNHLY, CDR2 FYNNEI.

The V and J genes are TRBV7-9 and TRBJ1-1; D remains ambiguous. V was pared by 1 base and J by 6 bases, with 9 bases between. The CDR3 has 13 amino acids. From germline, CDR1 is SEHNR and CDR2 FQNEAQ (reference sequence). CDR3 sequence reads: CASSLGYSAEAFF. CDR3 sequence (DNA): TGTGCCAGCAGCTTAGGATACAGCGCTGAAGCTTTCTTT.